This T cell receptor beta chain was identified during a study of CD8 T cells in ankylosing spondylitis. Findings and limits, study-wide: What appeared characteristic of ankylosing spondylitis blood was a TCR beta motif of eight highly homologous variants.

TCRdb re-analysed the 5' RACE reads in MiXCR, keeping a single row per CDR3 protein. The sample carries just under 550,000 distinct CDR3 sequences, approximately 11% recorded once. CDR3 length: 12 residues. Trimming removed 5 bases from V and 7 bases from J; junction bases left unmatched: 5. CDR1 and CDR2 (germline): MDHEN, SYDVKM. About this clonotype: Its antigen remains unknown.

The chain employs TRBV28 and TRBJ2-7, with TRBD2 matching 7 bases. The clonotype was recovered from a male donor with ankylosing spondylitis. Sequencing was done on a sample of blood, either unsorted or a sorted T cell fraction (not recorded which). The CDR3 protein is CASSQAGTEQYV. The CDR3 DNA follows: TGTGCCAGCAGTCAAGCGGGAACAGAGCAGTACGTC.